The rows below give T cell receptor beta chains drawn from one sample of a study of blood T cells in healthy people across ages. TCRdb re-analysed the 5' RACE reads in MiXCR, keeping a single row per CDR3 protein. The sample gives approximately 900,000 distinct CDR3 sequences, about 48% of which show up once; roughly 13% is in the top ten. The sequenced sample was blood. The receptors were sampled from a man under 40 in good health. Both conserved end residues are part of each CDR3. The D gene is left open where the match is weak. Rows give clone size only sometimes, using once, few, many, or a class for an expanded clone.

CDR3aa: CSARDRRGRYEQYF
CDR3nt: TGCAGTGCTAGAGATCGGAGGGGTAGATACGAGCAGTACTTC
d_gene: -
j_gene: TRBJ2-7
v_gene: TRBV20-1
abundance: -

CDR3aa: CASSQRPSTDTQYF
CDR3nt: TGTGCCAGCAGCCAGAGGCCGTCCACAGATACGCAGTATTTT
d_gene: -
j_gene: TRBJ2-3
v_gene: TRBV7-2
abundance: once

CDR3aa: CASRPSRRGSLIDNEQFF
CDR3nt: TGTGCCAGCAGGCCCTCTAGGCGGGGGTCCCTTATCGACAATGAGCAGTTCTTC
d_gene: TRBD2
j_gene: TRBJ2-1
v_gene: TRBV27
abundance: few

CDR3aa: CASSSRTGGEAFF
CDR3nt: TGCGCCAGCAGCTCCCGGACAGGGGGCGAGGCTTTCTTT
d_gene: TRBD1
j_gene: TRBJ1-1
v_gene: TRBV4-3
abundance: -

CDR3aa: CASSLIAAESSTDTQYF
CDR3nt: TGTGCCAGCAGCTTAATCGCGGCAGAGTCCAGCACAGATACGCAGTATTTT
d_gene: -
j_gene: TRBJ2-3
v_gene: TRBV7-2
abundance: -

CDR3aa: CASSDSGNYGYTF
CDR3nt: TGTGCCAGCAGTGACTCGGGAAACTATGGCTACACCTTC
d_gene: -
j_gene: TRBJ1-2
v_gene: TRBV6-5
abundance: few

CDR3aa: CASSQDGGQGWSNEQFF
CDR3nt: TGCGCCAGCAGCCAAGATGGAGGGCAGGGGTGGAGCAATGAGCAGTTCTTC
d_gene: -
j_gene: TRBJ2-1
v_gene: TRBV4-1
abundance: once

CDR3aa: CASRSGETQYF
CDR3nt: TGTGCCAGCAGATCGGGAGAGACCCAGTACTTC
d_gene: -
j_gene: TRBJ2-5
v_gene: TRBV2
abundance: -

CDR3aa: CASSAHGGDTEAFF
CDR3nt: TGTGCCAGCAGCGCCCACGGGGGGGACACTGAAGCTTTCTTT
d_gene: -
j_gene: TRBJ1-1
v_gene: TRBV9
abundance: -

CDR3aa: CAWSVGSGVYNEQFF
CDR3nt: TGTGCCTGGAGTGTAGGGTCGGGGGTGTACAATGAGCAGTTCTTC
d_gene: -
j_gene: TRBJ2-1
v_gene: TRBV30
abundance: -

CDR3aa: CASSMRLGADTQYF
CDR3nt: TGTGCCAGCAGTATGAGACTGGGAGCAGATACGCAGTATTTT
d_gene: -
j_gene: TRBJ2-3
v_gene: TRBV12-3/TRBV12-4
abundance: -

CDR3aa: CASGQGASYEQYF
CDR3nt: TGTGCCAGCGGACAGGGGGCCTCCTACGAGCAGTACTTC
d_gene: TRBD1
j_gene: TRBJ2-7
v_gene: TRBV6-5
abundance: -

CDR3aa: CATRTGSTDTQYF
CDR3nt: TGCGCCACCCGGACAGGGAGCACAGATACGCAGTATTTT
d_gene: TRBD1
j_gene: TRBJ2-3
v_gene: TRBV5-1
abundance: few

CDR3aa: CASSPGQGDEKLFF
CDR3nt: TGTGCCAGCTCACCGGGACAGGGAGATGAAAAACTGTTTTTT
d_gene: TRBD1
j_gene: TRBJ1-4
v_gene: TRBV18
abundance: -

CDR3aa: CASSLLAGAGTDTQYF
CDR3nt: TGTGCCAGCAGCCTGCTAGCGGGGGCAGGGACAGATACGCAGTATTTT
d_gene: TRBD2
j_gene: TRBJ2-3
v_gene: TRBV3-1
abundance: -

CDR3aa: CASTPGEGTHTEAFF
CDR3nt: TGTGCCAGCACCCCGGGCGAGGGTACGCACACTGAAGCTTTCTTT
d_gene: -
j_gene: TRBJ1-1
v_gene: TRBV27
abundance: -

CDR3aa: CASSSRRQGNTQYF
CDR3nt: TGTGCCAGCAGCTCAAGAAGGCAGGGGAACACGCAGTATTTT
d_gene: -
j_gene: TRBJ2-3
v_gene: TRBV7-2
abundance: many

CDR3aa: CASSSLTSNTQYF
CDR3nt: TGTGCCAGCAGCTCCCTAACTAGCAATACGCAGTATTTT
d_gene: -
j_gene: TRBJ2-3
v_gene: TRBV7-3
abundance: -

CDR3aa: CASSFPTVSTDTQYF
CDR3nt: TGTGCCAGCAGCTTCCCGACAGTCAGCACAGATACGCAGTATTTT
d_gene: -
j_gene: TRBJ2-3
v_gene: TRBV7-2
abundance: -

CDR3aa: CSAKSGSSYNEQFF
CDR3nt: TGCAGTGCAAAGAGCGGAAGCTCCTACAATGAGCAGTTCTTC
d_gene: -
j_gene: TRBJ2-1
v_gene: TRBV20-1
abundance: -

CDR3aa: CASRGAREQFF
CDR3nt: TGTGCCAGCCGGGGGGCTCGGGAGCAGTTCTTC
d_gene: -
j_gene: TRBJ2-1
v_gene: TRBV6-5
abundance: few

CDR3aa: CASSEAVAGGLQFF
CDR3nt: TGTGCCAGCAGTGAAGCGGTAGCGGGGGGGCTTCAGTTCTTC
d_gene: TRBD2
j_gene: TRBJ2-1
v_gene: TRBV2
abundance: few

CDR3aa: CASSRLTGLAGTDTQYF
CDR3nt: TGCGCCAGCAGCCGGTTAACTGGGCTAGCGGGGACAGATACGCAGTATTTT
d_gene: TRBD2
j_gene: TRBJ2-3
v_gene: TRBV4-1
abundance: few

CDR3aa: CASSQYQGSVNGYTF
CDR3nt: TGTGCCAGCAGCCAATATCAGGGATCGGTTAATGGCTACACCTTC
d_gene: -
j_gene: TRBJ1-2
v_gene: TRBV3-1
abundance: many

CDR3aa: CASSQDRSFFYGYTF
CDR3nt: TGTGCCAGCAGCCAAGATAGGAGTTTCTTCTATGGCTACACCTTC
d_gene: -
j_gene: TRBJ1-2
v_gene: TRBV3-1
abundance: few

CDR3aa: CASSQDRTANYGYTF
CDR3nt: TGTGCCAGCAGCCAAGATCGGACAGCTAACTATGGCTACACCTTC
d_gene: -
j_gene: TRBJ1-2
v_gene: TRBV4-2
abundance: few

CDR3aa: CASRTDGTNAQYF
CDR3nt: TGTGCCAGCAGAACCGATGGGACAAACGCGCAGTACTTC
d_gene: -
j_gene: TRBJ2-5
v_gene: TRBV6-2/TRBV6-3
abundance: -

CDR3aa: CASSPLTSGVGETQYF
CDR3nt: TGTGCCAGCAGTCCCCTAACTAGCGGGGTAGGGGAGACCCAGTACTTC
d_gene: TRBD2
j_gene: TRBJ2-5
v_gene: TRBV2
abundance: -

CDR3aa: CASLDRGSPLHF
CDR3nt: TGTGCCAGCCTGGACAGGGGTTCACCCCTCCACTTT
d_gene: TRBD1
j_gene: TRBJ1-6
v_gene: TRBV12-3/TRBV12-4
abundance: once

CDR3aa: CASSQDMGASYEQYF
CDR3nt: TGCGCCAGCAGCCAAGATATGGGGGCCTCCTACGAGCAGTACTTC
d_gene: -
j_gene: TRBJ2-7
v_gene: TRBV4-1
abundance: many

CDR3aa: CASSLLRGIGTYDNEQFF
CDR3nt: TGTGCCAGCAGCTTACTGAGAGGAATCGGGACGTACGACAATGAGCAGTTCTTC
d_gene: -
j_gene: TRBJ2-1
v_gene: TRBV7-9
abundance: once

CDR3aa: CAGGQGETDEQFF
CDR3nt: TGTGCCGGTGGACAGGGAGAGACAGATGAGCAGTTCTTC
d_gene: TRBD1
j_gene: TRBJ2-1
v_gene: TRBV6-5
abundance: few

CDR3aa: CASSLPDRAYGYTF
CDR3nt: TGTGCCAGCAGCTTACCTGACAGGGCCTATGGCTACACCTTC
d_gene: TRBD1
j_gene: TRBJ1-2
v_gene: TRBV7-9
abundance: -

CDR3aa: CASSQGLTGLNEKLFF
CDR3nt: TGTGCCAGCAGCCAAGGACTCACAGGGCTGAATGAAAAACTGTTTTTT
d_gene: -
j_gene: TRBJ1-4
v_gene: TRBV4-2
abundance: few

CDR3aa: CASSAQGAGNTIYF
CDR3nt: TGTGCCAGCTCGGCTCAGGGGGCCGGAAACACCATATATTTT
d_gene: TRBD1
j_gene: TRBJ1-3
v_gene: TRBV7-2
abundance: -

CDR3aa: CSAAGLLPYEQYF
CDR3nt: TGCAGTGCCGCGGGGCTCCTCCCCTACGAGCAGTACTTC
d_gene: -
j_gene: TRBJ2-7
v_gene: TRBV20-1
abundance: few

CDR3aa: CASSLNQGTDTQYF
CDR3nt: TGTGCCAGCAGCTTAAATCAGGGAACAGATACGCAGTATTTT
d_gene: -
j_gene: TRBJ2-3
v_gene: TRBV7-3
abundance: -

CDR3aa: CSALHPTSGVGNEQFF
CDR3nt: TGCAGTGCCCTACACCCGACTAGCGGGGTTGGGAATGAGCAGTTCTTC
d_gene: TRBD2
j_gene: TRBJ2-1
v_gene: TRBV20-1
abundance: -

CDR3aa: CASSYRFGLPTSGSSTDTQYF
CDR3nt: TGTGCCAGCAGTTACAGGTTTGGATTGCCGACTAGCGGGTCTAGCACAGATACGCAGTATTTT
d_gene: TRBD2
j_gene: TRBJ2-3
v_gene: TRBV6-5
abundance: -

CDR3aa: CAISGGTSGGTTQETQYF
CDR3nt: TGTGCCATCAGTGGAGGGACTAGCGGGGGGACCACCCAAGAGACCCAGTACTTC
d_gene: TRBD2
j_gene: TRBJ2-5
v_gene: TRBV10-3
abundance: few

CDR3aa: CASSLATGAGAGELFF
CDR3nt: TGTGCCAGCAGTTTAGCTACGGGGGCTGGGGCCGGGGAGCTGTTTTTT
d_gene: -
j_gene: TRBJ2-2
v_gene: TRBV12-3/TRBV12-4
abundance: -

CDR3aa: CSARDSSQGGSYEQYF
CDR3nt: TGCAGTGCTAGAGATAGCTCCCAAGGGGGCTCCTACGAGCAGTACTTC
d_gene: -
j_gene: TRBJ2-7
v_gene: TRBV20-1
abundance: many

CDR3aa: CASSQDLSGGAFNEQFF
CDR3nt: TGTGCCAGCAGCCAAGATCTTAGCGGGGGGGCCTTTAATGAGCAGTTCTTC
d_gene: TRBD2
j_gene: TRBJ2-1
v_gene: TRBV3-1
abundance: -

CDR3aa: CASSLMTGTYEQYF
CDR3nt: TGTGCCAGCAGTTTAATGACAGGGACCTACGAGCAGTACTTC
d_gene: TRBD1
j_gene: TRBJ2-7
v_gene: TRBV12-3/TRBV12-4
abundance: few

CDR3aa: CASSLEHREQYF
CDR3nt: TGTGCCAGCAGTTTAGAACACCGCGAGCAGTACTTC
d_gene: -
j_gene: TRBJ2-7
v_gene: TRBV12-3/TRBV12-4
abundance: few

CDR3aa: CASSLRTETEKLFF
CDR3nt: TGTGCCAGCAGCCTTCGGACGGAAACGGAAAAACTGTTTTTT
d_gene: -
j_gene: TRBJ1-4
v_gene: TRBV7-2
abundance: -

CDR3aa: CASSSTGQGPNQPQHF
CDR3nt: TGTGCCAGCAGTTCGACCGGACAGGGGCCTAATCAGCCCCAGCATTTT
d_gene: TRBD1
j_gene: TRBJ1-5
v_gene: TRBV28
abundance: -

CDR3aa: CASSQEVRGVVDEQYF
CDR3nt: TGTGCCAGCAGCCAAGAGGTGCGGGGGGTCGTGGATGAGCAGTACTTC
d_gene: TRBD2
j_gene: TRBJ2-5
v_gene: TRBV4-2
abundance: -

CDR3aa: CASSLVVSGGSRETQYF
CDR3nt: TGTGCCAGCAGCTTAGTTGTTAGCGGGGGGAGTCGAGAGACCCAGTACTTC
d_gene: TRBD2
j_gene: TRBJ2-5
v_gene: TRBV7-2
abundance: -

CDR3aa: CASSQPLGGLAGTGELFF
CDR3nt: TGCGCCAGCAGCCAACCCCTAGGGGGACTAGCGGGTACCGGGGAGCTGTTTTTT
d_gene: TRBD2
j_gene: TRBJ2-2
v_gene: TRBV4-1
abundance: once

CDR3aa: CASSQELTGNYGYTF
CDR3nt: TGTGCCAGCAGCCAAGAGTTGACGGGGAACTATGGCTACACCTTC
d_gene: -
j_gene: TRBJ1-2
v_gene: TRBV4-2
abundance: -

CDR3aa: CASSRQTYEQYF
CDR3nt: TGTGCCAGCAGCCGACAGACCTACGAGCAGTACTTC
d_gene: -
j_gene: TRBJ2-7
v_gene: TRBV3-1
abundance: few

CDR3aa: CASSAPGTGATEQYF
CDR3nt: TGTGCCAGCAGTGCCCCCGGGACAGGGGCGACCGAGCAGTACTTC
d_gene: TRBD1
j_gene: TRBJ2-7
v_gene: TRBV2
abundance: few

CDR3aa: CATSRNRADAAFF
CDR3nt: TGTGCCACCAGCAGAAACAGGGCTGACGCAGCTTTCTTT
d_gene: -
j_gene: TRBJ1-1
v_gene: TRBV15
abundance: few

CDR3aa: CATSEDGYNEQFF
CDR3nt: TGTGCCACCAGTGAGGACGGCTACAATGAGCAGTTCTTC
d_gene: -
j_gene: TRBJ2-1
v_gene: TRBV24-1
abundance: -

CDR3aa: CSASDPGETQYF
CDR3nt: TGCAGTGCTTCGGACCCGGGGGAGACCCAGTACTTC
d_gene: -
j_gene: TRBJ2-5
v_gene: TRBV20-1
abundance: few